This T cell receptor beta chain was retrieved from a study of blood T cell repertoires in COVID-19. The wider study: PBMCs, B-cell-depleted T cells, or T cells provided the cDNA or gDNA that made up the material.

During active infection, Seattle patients enrolled and were then monitored through disease. Authors' methods: Scientists estimated how many nucleated cells there were by amplifying reference gene primers. Here immunoSEQ multiplex PCR was the method, and the copy in TCRdb shows in-frame clones only, minus some. D and trimming were read from the DNA, whereas the V and J calls and clone size are those reported in that table. The sample has around 260,000 clones; about 89% are singletons. This CDR3 region has 15 residues. Per germline, CDR1 KGHSH and CDR2 LQKENI. The trim removed 2 bases at V and 2 bases at J, leaving 4 bases unmatched.

The chain is built from TRBV18 and TRBJ1-2; 8 bases are shared with TRBD1. The TCR was taken from a woman in her twenties or thirties with COVID-19, enrolled during active disease. Input material: peripheral blood. The CDR3 here is CASSPSGTGNYGYTF. CDR3 bases: TGTGCCAGCTCACCAAGTGGGACAGGAAACTATGGCTACACCTTC.